This TCR beta chain was recovered during a study of resident and recirculating memory T cells in vitiligo. Study information: Samples were epidermis from two lesional and two nonlesional sites, plus PBMCs. The samples were homogenized without cell sorting before genomic DNA extraction. Findings and limits, study-wide: Different lesions suggested infiltration by different T cell clones.

Remarks on this clone: Its target is not known.

Germline CDR1 reads MNHEY; CDR2 reads SVGAGI. The V segment lost 10 bases and the J segment 7 bases; nucleotides outside the gene matches: 11. This CDR3 comprises 15 residues. Generated by immunoSEQ multiplex PCR, the TCRdb table keeps only in-frame clones and is missing some. The sample holds tens of thousands of clones, 91% seen once. Stable vitiligo meant no lesion change over the previous 6 months. The V and J genes are TRBV6-5 and TRBJ2-1; 12 positions agree with TRBD2. The specimen sequenced was blood. The TCR sequence derives from a male donor with vitiligo. The CDR3 loop is CATLVLAGGVNEQFF. Here the CDR3 DNA reads TGTGCCACGCTGGTCCTAGCGGGGGGGGTAAATGAGCAGTTCTTC.